This TCR beta chain stems from a study of cytomegalovirus exposure and HLA in healthy donors. The CDR3 extends over 20 amino acids. Germline CDR1 is ENHRY and CDR2 is SYGVKD. The V gene end was trimmed by 6 bases and the J gene end by 3 bases; junction bases not matched to a gene: 20. The PCR ran on 60 Vbeta and 13 Jbeta primers. Measured with immunoSEQ multiplex PCR; TCRdb has only the in-frame clones, and not every one. The sample lists around 190,000 clones, 75% to 85% occurring once. The chain joins TRBV10-3 to TRBJ2-5; 12 bases match TRBD2. The sequencing sample was made of PBMCs. The clonotype comes from a woman between 50 and 59 years old in good health and CMV-seronegative. CDR3 loop: CAISHRQGPGLAGTEETQYF. The CDR3 region has the DNA TGTGCCATCAGCCACAGACAGGGACCGGGACTAGCGGGCACCGAAGAGACCCAGTACTTC.